What follows describes a single TCR beta chain. This sample was included in a study of blood T cell repertoires in COVID-19. Study in general: Donors in the United States, Italy and Spain gave samples during acute or convalescent COVID-19. T cells, B-cell-depleted T cells, or PBMCs supplied cDNA or gDNA.

Authors' data handling: For nucleated cells, counts were estimated from reference gene primer amplification. The repertoire was sequenced with immunoSEQ multiplex PCR; TCRdb's copy has only in-frame clones and lacks some. V and J calls and clone size are as listed in that table; D and trimming were resolved from the DNA. This table has approximately 46,000 clones, over 80% appearing once. The clonotype originates from a human donor in a cohort sampled during active COVID-19. The sequenced sample consisted of peripheral blood.

Written as DNA, the CDR3 is TGCGCCAGCAGCGCAGCGGGGGCCGGCACAGATACGCAGTATTTT. Translating it yields CASSAAGAGTDTQYF. The chain links TRBV5-1 to TRBJ2-3, with TRBD2 matching over 8 bases. This CDR3 has 15 residues. With 4 bases clipped from V and 1 base from J, the junction kept 5 bases outside the gene matches. Germline V CDR1 and CDR2: SGHRS, YFSETQ.